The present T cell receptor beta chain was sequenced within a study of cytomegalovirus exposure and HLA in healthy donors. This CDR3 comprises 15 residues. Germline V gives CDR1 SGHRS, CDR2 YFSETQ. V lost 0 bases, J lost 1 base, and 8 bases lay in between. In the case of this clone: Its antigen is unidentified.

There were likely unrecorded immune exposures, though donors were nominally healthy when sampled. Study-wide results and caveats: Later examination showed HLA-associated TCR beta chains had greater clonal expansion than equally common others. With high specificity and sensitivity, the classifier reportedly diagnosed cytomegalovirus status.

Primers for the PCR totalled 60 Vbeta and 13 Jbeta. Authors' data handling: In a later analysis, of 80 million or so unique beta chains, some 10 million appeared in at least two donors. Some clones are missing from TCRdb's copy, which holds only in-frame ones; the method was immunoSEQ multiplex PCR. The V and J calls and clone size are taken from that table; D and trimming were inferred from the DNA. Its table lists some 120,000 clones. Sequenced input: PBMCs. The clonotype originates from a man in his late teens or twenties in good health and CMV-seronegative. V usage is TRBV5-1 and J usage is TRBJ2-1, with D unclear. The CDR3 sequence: CASSLDSSSYNEQFF. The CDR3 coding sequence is TGCGCCAGCAGCTTGGACTCCTCATCCTACAATGAGCAGTTCTTC.